The rows below give T cell receptor beta chains drawn from one sample of a study of blood T cell repertoires in COVID-19. Assay used: immunoSEQ multiplex PCR; TCRdb lists only in-frame clones, some missing. The sample includes about 220,000 clones, more than 75% of them seen just once. Sequencing used peripheral blood. The receptors come from a woman between 65 and 79 years old with COVID-19, enrolled during active disease. Both conserved end residues are part of each CDR3. The order of the fields is clone size, J gene, V gene, D gene, CDR3 protein, CDR3 DNA. The D gene is left open where the match is weak. The size field is filled for only some rows; it gives once, few, many or a size class.

abundance: few; j_gene: TRBJ2-2; v_gene: TRBV6-6; d_gene: TRBD1; CDR3aa: CASSPREGGAWGNTGELFF; CDR3nt: TGTGCCAGCAGTCCTCGGGAAGGGGGCGCTTGGGGGAACACCGGGGAGCTGTTTTTT
abundance: .; j_gene: TRBJ1-5; v_gene: TRBV6-1; d_gene: .; CDR3aa: CASSEALGYLGPQHF; CDR3nt: TGTGCCAGCAGTGAAGCGCTAGGCTACCTGGGGCCCCAGCATTTT
abundance: few; j_gene: TRBJ2-5; v_gene: TRBV11-2; d_gene: .; CDR3aa: CASSPFPVEQETQYF; CDR3nt: TGTGCCAGCAGCCCCTTTCCGGTAGAACAAGAGACCCAGTACTTC
abundance: .; j_gene: TRBJ2-1; v_gene: TRBV10-3; d_gene: TRBD1; CDR3aa: CATAHRDRVYNEQFF; CDR3nt: TGTGCCACCGCACACCGGGACAGGGTCTACAATGAGCAGTTCTTC
abundance: .; j_gene: TRBJ2-3; v_gene: TRBV6-2/TRBV6-3; d_gene: .; CDR3aa: CASSYGAVGAPDTQYF; CDR3nt: TGTGCCAGCAGTTACGGAGCGGTGGGGGCGCCTGATACGCAGTATTTT
abundance: once; j_gene: TRBJ2-1; v_gene: TRBV29-1; d_gene: TRBD2; CDR3aa: CNCRTSGSPGPNEQFF; CDR3nt: TGCAACTGTAGGACTAGCGGGAGCCCGGGGCCCAATGAGCAGTTCTTC
abundance: .; j_gene: TRBJ2-2; v_gene: TRBV5-8; d_gene: TRBD2; CDR3aa: CANPRLAGTGELFF; CDR3nt: TGTGCCAACCCCCGGCTAGCGGGCACCGGGGAGCTGTTTTTT
abundance: .; j_gene: TRBJ2-1; v_gene: TRBV9; d_gene: TRBD2; CDR3aa: CASSAWAFGAGGLSGQFF; CDR3nt: TGTGCCAGCAGCGCTTGGGCGTTCGGAGCGGGAGGGCTCAGTGGGCAGTTCTTC
abundance: few; j_gene: TRBJ2-1; v_gene: TRBV19; d_gene: TRBD2; CDR3aa: CASSPLAGDPFNEQFF; CDR3nt: TGTGCCAGTAGCCCGCTAGCGGGAGATCCTTTTAATGAGCAGTTCTTC
abundance: .; j_gene: TRBJ2-4; v_gene: TRBV29-1; d_gene: TRBD2; CDR3aa: CSVGGSQNIQYF; CDR3nt: TGCAGCGTTGGCGGGAGCCAAAACATTCAGTACTTC
abundance: .; j_gene: TRBJ2-7; v_gene: TRBV5-6; d_gene: .; CDR3aa: CASSPGLDYEQYF; CDR3nt: TGTGCCAGCAGCCCGGGACTTGATTACGAGCAGTACTTC
abundance: .; j_gene: TRBJ2-7; v_gene: TRBV10-1; d_gene: TRBD2; CDR3aa: CASSGPGTQTSGGEEGTYEQYF; CDR3nt: TGCGCCAGCAGTGGGCCGGGGACGCAGACTAGCGGAGGGGAAGAGGGAACCTACGAGCAGTACTTC
abundance: once; j_gene: TRBJ1-1; v_gene: TRBV10-1; d_gene: .; CDR3aa: CASSEAIEAFF; CDR3nt: TGCGCCAGCAGTGAGGCGATCGAAGCTTTCTTT
abundance: .; j_gene: TRBJ1-4; v_gene: TRBV28; d_gene: TRBD1; CDR3aa: CASSTGTEWRKLFF; CDR3nt: TGTGCCAGCAGCACCGGGACAGAATGGCGAAAACTGTTTTTT
abundance: .; j_gene: TRBJ2-3; v_gene: TRBV5-4; d_gene: .; CDR3aa: CASSLAGTDTQYF; CDR3nt: TGTGCCAGCAGCTTGGCGGGGACAGATACGCAGTATTTT
abundance: .; j_gene: TRBJ2-1; v_gene: TRBV11-1; d_gene: TRBD2; CDR3aa: CASRQSGRAENEQFF; CDR3nt: TGTGCCAGCAGACAAAGCGGGAGGGCCGAAAATGAGCAGTTCTTC
abundance: .; j_gene: TRBJ1-2; v_gene: TRBV7-9; d_gene: TRBD1; CDR3aa: CASSFGQGHYGYTF; CDR3nt: TGTGCCAGCAGCTTCGGACAGGGCCACTATGGCTACACCTTC
abundance: .; j_gene: TRBJ2-1; v_gene: TRBV7-2; d_gene: .; CDR3aa: CASSPAGKHNEQFF; CDR3nt: TGTGCCAGCAGCCCCGCCGGGAAGCACAATGAGCAGTTCTTC
abundance: .; j_gene: TRBJ1-1; v_gene: TRBV10-3; d_gene: TRBD1; CDR3aa: CAISRQGSTEAFF; CDR3nt: TGTGCCATCAGTAGACAGGGTAGTACTGAAGCTTTCTTT
abundance: .; j_gene: TRBJ1-3; v_gene: TRBV4-1; d_gene: .; CDR3aa: CASSQDPDSSGNTIYF; CDR3nt: TGCGCCAGCAGCCAAGATCCGGACAGCTCTGGAAACACCATATATTTT
abundance: .; j_gene: TRBJ1-5; v_gene: TRBV10-3; d_gene: TRBD1; CDR3aa: CAISERGQGEQPQHF; CDR3nt: TGTGCCATCAGTGAGCGGGGACAGGGGGAACAGCCCCAGCATTTT
abundance: few; j_gene: TRBJ1-5; v_gene: TRBV11-3; d_gene: TRBD1; CDR3aa: CASSSYRDSPWPQHF; CDR3nt: TGTGCCAGCAGCTCGTATCGGGACAGTCCTTGGCCCCAGCATTTT
abundance: .; j_gene: TRBJ1-5; v_gene: TRBV5-8; d_gene: TRBD1; CDR3aa: CASSGQGREVGNQPQHF; CDR3nt: TGTGCCAGCAGCGGACAGGGCCGCGAAGTAGGCAATCAGCCCCAGCATTTT
abundance: .; j_gene: TRBJ2-3; v_gene: TRBV5-1; d_gene: TRBD1; CDR3aa: CASSLQGGIDTQYF; CDR3nt: TGCGCCAGCAGCTTACAGGGGGGCATCGATACGCAGTATTTT
abundance: .; j_gene: TRBJ2-7; v_gene: TRBV5-6; d_gene: TRBD1; CDR3aa: CASSLPGTGYEQYF; CDR3nt: TGTGCCAGCAGCTTGCCCGGGACAGGGTACGAGCAGTACTTC
abundance: few; j_gene: TRBJ1-4; v_gene: TRBV18; d_gene: .; CDR3aa: CASSLGQHEKLFF; CDR3nt: TGTGCCAGCTCACTAGGACAGCATGAAAAACTGTTTTTT
abundance: .; j_gene: TRBJ1-1; v_gene: TRBV29-1; d_gene: TRBD1; CDR3aa: CSVEGSFRGQAEAFF; CDR3nt: TGCAGCGTTGAGGGGTCGTTCAGGGGGCAGGCTGAAGCTTTCTTT
abundance: .; j_gene: TRBJ1-2; v_gene: TRBV7-2; d_gene: .; CDR3aa: CASRPTGTYGYTF; CDR3nt: TGTGCCAGCAGGCCAACAGGGACCTATGGCTACACCTTC
abundance: .; j_gene: TRBJ1-2; v_gene: TRBV19; d_gene: .; CDR3aa: CASSTNGLNYGYTF; CDR3nt: TGTGCCAGTAGTACAAATGGACTTAACTATGGCTACACCTTC
abundance: .; j_gene: TRBJ2-4; v_gene: TRBV3-1/TRBV3-2; d_gene: TRBD2; CDR3aa: CASSQDLPLAGGPRENIQYF; CDR3nt: TGTGCCAGCAGCCAAGATCTACCCCTAGCGGGAGGGCCGAGGGAGAACATTCAGTACTTC
abundance: .; j_gene: TRBJ1-6; v_gene: TRBV5-4; d_gene: TRBD1; CDR3aa: CASSLSGTGVSPLHF; CDR3nt: TGTGCCAGCAGCTTGTCCGGGACAGGGGTTTCACCCCTCCACTTT
abundance: .; j_gene: TRBJ2-2; v_gene: TRBV28; d_gene: .; CDR3aa: CASSSQGGYTGELFF; CDR3nt: TGTGCCAGCAGTTCCCAAGGGGGTTACACCGGGGAGCTGTTTTTT
abundance: once; j_gene: TRBJ2-5; v_gene: TRBV29-1; d_gene: .; CDR3aa: CSVRQQLRGETQYF; CDR3nt: TGCAGCGTGAGACAACAGCTTCGGGGGGAGACCCAGTACTTC
abundance: .; j_gene: TRBJ2-2; v_gene: TRBV10-3; d_gene: .; CDR3aa: CAISEAQWGDRYTGELFF; CDR3nt: TGTGCCATCAGTGAAGCGCAGTGGGGGGATAGATACACCGGGGAGCTGTTTTTT
abundance: .; j_gene: TRBJ1-2; v_gene: TRBV2; d_gene: .; CDR3aa: CASRGGGHGYTF; CDR3nt: TGTGCCAGCAGAGGCGGGGGGCATGGCTACACCTTC
abundance: .; j_gene: TRBJ1-2; v_gene: TRBV11-2; d_gene: .; CDR3aa: CASSLDSANYGYTF; CDR3nt: TGTGCCAGCAGCTTAGATAGCGCTAACTATGGCTACACCTTC
abundance: .; j_gene: TRBJ1-2; v_gene: TRBV20-1; d_gene: TRBD1; CDR3aa: CSASVRQGNYGYTF; CDR3nt: TGCAGTGCTAGTGTTAGACAGGGGAACTATGGCTACACCTTC
abundance: .; j_gene: TRBJ1-4; v_gene: TRBV9; d_gene: .; CDR3aa: CASSRSATNEKLFF; CDR3nt: TGTGCCAGCAGCCGATCAGCAACTAATGAAAAACTGTTTTTT
abundance: .; j_gene: TRBJ2-7; v_gene: TRBV5-5; d_gene: TRBD1; CDR3aa: CASSLVSGTGTDF; CDR3nt: TGTGCCAGCAGCTTGGTCTCGGGGACAGGCACGGACTTC
abundance: .; j_gene: TRBJ1-5; v_gene: TRBV5-4; d_gene: .; CDR3aa: CASSLGQDQPQHF; CDR3nt: TGTGCCAGCAGCTTGGGGCAAGATCAGCCCCAGCATTTT
abundance: .; j_gene: TRBJ2-2; v_gene: TRBV5-4; d_gene: .; CDR3aa: CASSLAPGPLNTGELFF; CDR3nt: TGTGCCAGCAGCTTGGCCCCAGGTCCTCTTAACACCGGGGAGCTGTTTTTT
abundance: once; j_gene: TRBJ2-4; v_gene: TRBV5-4; d_gene: .; CDR3aa: CASSRDPLAKNIQYF; CDR3nt: TGTGCCAGCAGCCGAGATCCCCTAGCCAAAAACATTCAGTACTTC
abundance: .; j_gene: TRBJ2-7; v_gene: TRBV24-1; d_gene: TRBD2; CDR3aa: CATSDASGSGKKYEQYF; CDR3nt: TGTGCCACCAGTGATGCTAGCGGGAGTGGGAAAAAATACGAGCAGTACTTC
abundance: .; j_gene: TRBJ1-4; v_gene: TRBV25-1; d_gene: .; CDR3aa: CASSESGERKLFF; CDR3nt: TGTGCCAGCAGTGAATCGGGGGAGCGGAAACTGTTTTTT
abundance: .; j_gene: TRBJ2-5; v_gene: TRBV7-2; d_gene: .; CDR3aa: CASSSHRAGPQETQYF; CDR3nt: TGTGCCAGCAGCTCGCATCGGGCGGGGCCTCAAGAGACCCAGTACTTC
abundance: few; j_gene: TRBJ2-4; v_gene: TRBV15; d_gene: TRBD2; CDR3aa: CATSRERGGAIQYF; CDR3nt: TGTGCCACCAGCAGAGAAAGGGGAGGGGCTATTCAGTACTTC
abundance: .; j_gene: TRBJ1-4; v_gene: TRBV25-1; d_gene: TRBD1; CDR3aa: CASSPRQGAMAEKLFF; CDR3nt: TGTGCCAGCAGCCCCAGACAGGGGGCAATGGCTGAAAAACTGTTTTTT